This record covers a single TCR beta chain. Its target is unknown. These data belong to a study of shared clonotypes between healthy human individuals. Study-level information: The study used three CD4 naive, three CD4 memory, two CD8 naive and one CD8 memory plate per donor.

This CDR3 contains 17 residues. The V and J ends lost 4 bases and 7 bases, in that order; junction bases with no gene match: 16. From germline, CDR1 is MDHEN and CDR2 SYDVKM. Genomic DNA from each subset was divided evenly over several immunoSEQ plates. Measured with immunoSEQ multiplex PCR; TCRdb has only the in-frame clones, and not every one. Altogether some 2.3 million clones are present, approximately 95% being singletons, with the ten largest covering about 0.41%. Study conclusions and caveats: Rarefaction showed sorted-subset sequencing was incomplete despite large depth. All-four-donor shared clonotypes had higher generation probabilities than non-shared clonotypes did.

The sequence was obtained from a man between 18 and 29 years old in good health. Some clones in this sample may be carry-over from other donors' samples. J is TRBJ2-1 and V is TRBV28, with 7 nucleotides matching TRBD2. Sample: naive CD4+ T cells from PBMCs. Subset meaning: CD45RA+ positively selected. The CDR3 spells CASSSLWASGTLNEQFF. The CDR3 DNA is TGTGCCAGCAGTTCCCTCTGGGCTAGCGGCACCCTTAATGAGCAGTTCTTC.